This T cell receptor beta chain originates from a study of response to subunit inactivated influenza vaccine (dated by TCRdb to 2016 to 2018). With regard to the full study: Deep quantitative T cell receptor repertoire profiling was used in the study to track responses to a trivalent subunit inactivated influenza vaccine.

CDR1 and CDR2 (MDHEN, SYDVKM) derive from the germline V gene. Here V drops 3 bases and J drops 7 bases, and the junction holds 3 bases not matched to any gene. The CDR3 holds 14 amino acids from the cysteine to the phenylalanine. The CDR3 DNA has 42 bases and is translated from base 1. This clonotype occurred a few times. Its recognized antigen is unknown. No much larger clone exists at a distance of one base, and base qualities are not known. Libraries were built with RT-PCR. Sequencing instrument: Illumina HiSeq 2500. TCRdb trimmed public reads at Q25 via fastp, called clones via MiXCR and kept in-frame beta chains. Identical CDR3 protein sequences are pooled into one entry, listed with their most common genes and DNA. The sample records 610,000 or so distinct CDR3 sequences, 14% of which are singletons. Together, the top ten hold 11% of the sample. Study-wide conclusions, independent of this receptor: According to the authors, only a limited number of new T cells may be recruited by each seasonal influenza vaccination.

This sequence was found in a man in his fifties who received an inactivated influenza vaccine. Donor details come from another sample of the same person, matched by shared clones. The sequencing here drew on PBMCs from blood, taken 12 days after vaccination. The rearranged segments are TRBV28 and TRBJ1-6; TRBD1 matches 7 bases in the middle. Here the CDR3 is given as CASSFLTGNSPLHF. The DNA sequence follows: TGTGCCAGCAGTTTTTTGACAGGGAATTCACCCCTCCACTTT. Here the CDR3 is joined to the reference TRBV28 and TRBJ1-6 genes, and the full variable domain is: DVKVTQSSRYLVKRTGEKVFLECVQDMDHENMFWYRQDPGLGLRLIYFSYDVKMKEKGDIPEGYSVSREKKERFSLILESASTNQTSMYLCASSFLTGNSPLHFGNGTRLTVT.